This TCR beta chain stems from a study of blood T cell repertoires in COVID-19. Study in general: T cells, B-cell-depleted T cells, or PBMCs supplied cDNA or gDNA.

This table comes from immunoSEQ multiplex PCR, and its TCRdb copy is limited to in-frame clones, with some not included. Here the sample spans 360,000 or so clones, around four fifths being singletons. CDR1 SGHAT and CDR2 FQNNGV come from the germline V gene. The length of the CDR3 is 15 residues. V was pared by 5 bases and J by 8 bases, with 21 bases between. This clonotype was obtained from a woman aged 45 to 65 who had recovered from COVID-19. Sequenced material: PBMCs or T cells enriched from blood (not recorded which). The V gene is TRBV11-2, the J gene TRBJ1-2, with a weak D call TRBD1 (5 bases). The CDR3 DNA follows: TGTGCCAGCAGCGCATACCAGCAGGGTCGGCGGGGCTACACCTTC. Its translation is CASSAYQQGRRGYTF.